This T cell receptor beta chain is from a study of lymphopenia after photon versus proton radiotherapy. Turning to this clone: The antigen is unknown.

This CDR3 has 13 residues. The germline gives CDR1 MDHEN, CDR2 SYDVKM. The V gene lost 6 bases and the J gene lost 8 bases, with 16 bases spanning the gap. Libraries were prepared by immunoSEQ multiplex PCR; TCRdb keeps only in-frame clonotypes and omits some of them. The table has fewer than 20,000 clones, 80% to 95% seen once. General study points: Relative stability marked proton patients; photon patients lost diversity and naive cells. Survival link was tested only in deceased patients; proton benefit remains a possibility. After lymphocyte nadir, photon-treated repertoires showed oligoclonal expansion, especially CD8+ Temra.

The material was peripheral blood, obtained from a patient treated with photon-based radiotherapy. This TCR was sampled from a woman between 40 and 50 years old with cholangiocarcinoma. The chain has TRBV28 and TRBJ1-2; a possible D gene is TRBD1 (5 bases). CDR3 in DNA: TGTGCCAGCAGCATCTTAGGGACGGGAGGCTACACCTTC. Translating it yields CASSILGTGGYTF.